Listed here are 21 T cell receptor beta chains from one sample, sequenced in a study of blood T cell repertoires in COVID-19. TCRdb's table, derived via immunoSEQ multiplex PCR, lists solely in-frame clones and lacks some. The repertoire holds roughly 100,000 clones, with 84% as singletons. Sequenced: peripheral blood. These receptors were collected from a woman aged 55 to 70 with acute or convalescent COVID-19.

The genes are TRBV19 and TRBJ2-3, with D possibly TRBD1 on 6 matching bases. Deletions cut 4 bases from V and 7 bases from J, with 9 bases between. Germline CDR1 LNHDA, CDR2 SQIVND (reference sequence). CDR3 length: 12 amino acids. The CDR3 protein is CASSTGQNTQYF. CDR3 DNA: TGTGCCAGTAGTACGGGACAAAATACGCAGTATTTT.

The chain uses TRBV19 and TRBJ1-5, with D hard to call. The germline V gene has CDR1 LNHDA and CDR2 SQIVND (reference sequence). The CDR3 runs to 12 residues. Trimming took off 8 bases at V and 7 bases at J, with 12 bases between the two ends. The CDR3: CASGEQVQPQHF. CDR3 nucleotides: TGTGCCAGTGGGGAGCAGGTACAGCCCCAGCATTTT.

This clone was recorded a few times. V usage is TRBV3-1 (or the pseudogene TRBV3-2) and J usage is TRBJ1-5; a possible D gene is TRBD1 (5 bases). In germline, CDR1 is LGHDT, CDR2 YNNKEL (reference sequence). CDR3 length equals 14 residues. Trimming removed 3 bases from V and 4 bases from J, with 10 bases in between. This CDR3 reads CASSQGRENQPQHF. CDR3 DNA sequence: TGTGCCAGCAGCCAGGGGCGGGAAAATCAGCCCCAGCATTTT.

The chain has TRBV30 and TRBJ1-5; possibly TRBD1 for D (5 bases). The CDR3 is 13 residues long. Germline CDR1 GTSNPN, CDR2 SVGIG (reference sequence). Trimming shortened V by 0 bases and J by 2 bases, and 5 bases separated the two germline ends. CDR3 region: CAWSVQGNQPQHF. The CDR3 DNA reads TGTGCCTGGAGTGTACAGGGCAATCAGCCCCAGCATTTT.

The chain joins TRBV20-1 to TRBJ2-7, with 9 bases matching TRBD1. The CDR3 has 14 residues. V lost 3 bases to trimming and J lost 1 base; unmatched junction nucleotides: 4. Germline CDR1 is DFQATT and CDR2 is SNEGSKA (reference sequence). CDR3 sequence: CSASTDRGSYEQYF. In nucleotides, the CDR3 is TGCAGTGCTAGTACCGACAGGGGGTCCTACGAGCAGTACTTC.

The V and J genes are TRBV3-1 (or the pseudogene TRBV3-2) and TRBJ2-7; 7 nucleotides align to TRBD1. Looked up from germline, CDR1 is LGHDT and CDR2 is YNNKEL (reference sequence). V lost 4 bases to trimming and J lost 9 bases; unmatched junction nucleotides: 9. This CDR3 region has 13 residues. CDR3 bases: TGTGCCAGCAGCCGACAGGGAGAAGGGCTGCAGTACTTC. Translating it yields CASSRQGEGLQYF.

The chain carries TRBV18 and TRBJ2-2; 8 bases are shared with TRBD2. CDR3 size: 15 residues. The V and J ends lost 0 bases and 4 bases, in that order; junction bases with no gene match: 1. Germline CDR1 and CDR2: KGHSH and LQKENI. CDR3 sequence: CASSPPREGTGELFF. The DNA for the CDR3 is TGTGCCAGCTCACCACCACGGGAGGGCACCGGGGAGCTGTTTTTT.

The chain uses TRBV19 and TRBJ1-1, with D perhaps TRBD1 (5 bases). Trimming cost V 3 bases and J 4 bases, with 12 bases left between them. The CDR3 loop spans 14 amino acids. Germline CDR1 and CDR2: LNHDA and SQIVND (reference sequence). CDR3 nucleotides: TGTGCCAGTAGTATTCAGGTTAGGGGCACTGAAGCTTTCTTT. It is translated as CASSIQVRGTEAFF.

The chain uses TRBV10-2 and TRBJ2-7; 7 bases fit TRBD2. Losses at the gene ends were 0 bases for V and 4 bases for J; bases not matched to a gene: 9. Germline CDR1 WSHSY, CDR2 SAAADI. The CDR3 runs 16 residues. The CDR3 loop is CASSESAGREWYEQYF. The CDR3 DNA sequence: TGCGCCAGCAGTGAGTCGGCGGGGCGGGAGTGGTACGAGCAGTACTTC.

The J gene is TRBJ1-1, the V gene TRBV2; TRBD1 aligns across 9 bases. The CDR3 runs to 12 residues. Germline CDR1 and CDR2: SNHLY and FYNNEI. After removal of 6 bases from V and 11 bases from J, the junction contained 7 bases not matched to a gene. This CDR3 reads CASRGQGFDAFF. The DNA of the CDR3 is TGTGCCAGCAGGGGACAGGGATTTGATGCTTTCTTT.

This chain connects TRBV10-2 to TRBJ2-1; 11 bases align to TRBD2. J lost 1 base, V lost 7 bases, and 12 bases had no gene match. Per the germline V gene, CDR1 is WSHSY and CDR2 is SAAADI. The CDR3 loop spans 18 amino acids. For the CDR3, the DNA is TGCGCCAGCAAGTCGGTCACTAGCGGGAGCGGATCCTACAATGAGCAGTTCTTC. This sequence encodes CASKSVTSGSGSYNEQFF.

J is TRBJ1-6 and V is TRBV27, with 9 bases matching TRBD1. Per germline, CDR1 MNHEY and CDR2 SMNVEV (reference sequence). The CDR3 runs 16 residues. Trimming removed 0 bases from V and 7 bases from J; junction bases left unmatched: 4. CDR3 in amino acids: CASSLSTGGWNSPLHF. The CDR3 nucleotides read TGTGCCAGCAGTTTATCGACAGGGGGGTGGAATTCACCCCTCCACTTT.

The DNA for the CDR3 is TGTGCCAGCAGTTTGGGCAATAGCAATCAGCCCCAGCATTTT. Its translation is CASSLGNSNQPQHF. V and J are TRBV27 and TRBJ1-5; D ambiguous. Germline V CDR1 and CDR2: MNHEY, SMNVEV (reference sequence). The CDR3 has 14 amino acids. V was pared by 3 bases and J by 0 bases, with 6 bases between.

The chain links TRBV2 to TRBJ1-6; weak D call: TRBD1 (6 bases). Trimming removed 6 bases from V and 5 bases from J, with 11 bases in between. The germline V gene encodes CDR1 SNHLY and CDR2 FYNNEI. The CDR3 has 14 residues. CDR3 in amino acids: CASSPDRDNSPLHF. In DNA form, the CDR3 reads TGTGCCAGCAGCCCGGACAGAGATAATTCACCCCTCCACTTT.

This chain joins TRBV6-1 and TRBJ1-5, with 8 bases lining up with TRBD1. The CDR3 spans 13 residues. V trimming: 6 bases; J trimming: 7 bases; junction bases outside the gene matches: 5. The germline gives CDR1 MNHNS, CDR2 SASEGT. The CDR3 sequence: CASRVDRAQPQHF. CDR3 DNA sequence: TGTGCCAGCAGGGTGGACAGGGCGCAGCCCCAGCATTTT.

This clone has just one count. The chain combines TRBV7-7 with TRBJ2-7, with 10 bases identical to TRBD1. The CDR3 runs to 14 residues. The ends lost 4 bases at V and 4 bases at J; junction bases unmatched: 4. Germline V gene sequence: CDR1 SSHAT, CDR2 FNYEAQ (reference sequence). In DNA, the CDR3 is TGTGCCAGCAGCTCGGGACAGGGGTCTTACGAGCAGTACTTC. Amino acid sequence: CASSSGQGSYEQYF.

CDR3 amino acids: CATSRDYSQPTSYEQYF. CDR3 in DNA: TGTGCCACCAGCAGAGATTACAGCCAGCCCACCTCCTACGAGCAGTACTTC. This chain joins TRBV15 and TRBJ2-7; no reliable D call. Germline V gene sequence: CDR1 LNHNV, CDR2 YYDKDF (reference sequence). Between the trimmed V and J ends, which lost 0 bases and 0 bases, there was a span of 15 bases. This CDR3 region has 17 residues.

This clone was detected once. The V gene is TRBV19, the J gene TRBJ2-2; 9 bases agree with TRBD1. The V gene end was trimmed by 8 bases and the J gene end by 1 base; junction bases not matched to a gene: 17. CDR3 length: 19 residues. Germline V gives CDR1 LNHDA, CDR2 SQIVND (reference sequence). The CDR3 reads CASAWNRGRGTKNTGELFF. Written as DNA, the CDR3 is TGTGCCAGTGCTTGGAACAGGGGGCGAGGGACGAAGAACACCGGGGAGCTGTTTTTT.

CDR3 sequence reads: CAISDSGGWQPQHF. The CDR3 nucleotides read TGTGCCATCAGTGATAGCGGGGGATGGCAGCCCCAGCATTTT. The chain uses TRBV10-3 and TRBJ1-5; maybe TRBD1 (5 bases). This CDR3 region has 14 residues. Germline values: CDR1 ENHRY, CDR2 SYGVKD. With 3 bases removed from V and 7 bases from J, the gap between germline ends came to 13 bases.

In its sample, this clone was seen once. The rearrangement links TRBV5-4 to TRBJ1-2; weak D call: TRBD1 (6 bases). V was pared by 3 bases and J by 2 bases, with 14 bases between. Germline CDR1 SGHNT, CDR2 YYREEE (reference sequence). The length of the CDR3 is 15 residues. The CDR3 spells CASSYLQGGNYGYTF. CDR3 coding DNA: TGTGCCAGCAGCTATCTACAGGGCGGGAACTATGGCTACACCTTC.

V usage is TRBV5-5 and J usage is TRBJ1-3, with D uncertain. With 0 bases removed from V and 7 bases from J, the gap between germline ends came to 8 bases. In germline, CDR1 is SGHKS, CDR2 YYEKEE (reference sequence). The CDR3 loop spans 13 amino acids. CDR3 nucleotide sequence: TGTGCCAGCAGCTTGGCCTCGAGTAACACCATATATTTT. Its protein is CASSLASSNTIYF.